These 10 T cell receptor beta chains share one sample of origin, sequenced in a study of cytomegalovirus exposure and HLA in healthy donors. Assay: immunoSEQ multiplex PCR; the TCRdb copy retains only in-frame clones and omits some. The sample carries some 250,000 clones, roughly 86% recorded once. The source material was PBMCs. These receptors were obtained from a woman under 40 in good health and CMV-seropositive.

The rearrangement uses TRBV29-1 and TRBJ1-2; D unclear. Deletions cut 3 bases from V and 7 bases from J, with 15 bases between. The V gene's germline CDR1 is SQVTM and CDR2 ANQGSEA. CDR3 length: 13 amino acids. CDR3 DNA: TGCAGCGTTGACCCTGGGCAGTCGGTTGGCTACACCTTC. This codes for CSVDPGQSVGYTF.

This clone was observed a single time. V gene TRBV5-3 combines with J gene TRBJ2-7, with 9 nucleotides matching TRBD1. TRBV5-3 qualifies as an ORF whose function is uncertain. J was trimmed by 2 bases and V by 3 bases; bases with no gene match: 6. CDR3 length: 15 residues. The CDR3 bases are TGTGCCAGAAGCTCTAGGGACAGGGCCGCCTACGAGCAGTACTTC. Amino acid sequence: CARSSRDRAAYEQYF.

The chain uses TRBV7-8 and TRBJ1-5; D not certain. CDR1 is SGHVS and CDR2 is FQNEAQ in the germline V gene. V was shortened by 2 bases and J by 9 bases, with 11 bases between the two germline ends. The CDR3 totals 13 residues. DNA for the CDR3: TGTGCCAGCAGCTTAAGAACCCTGCGGCCCCAGCATTTT. It yields the protein CASSLRTLRPQHF.

This chain connects TRBV4-2 to TRBJ2-5; D ambiguous. V dropped 2 bases and J dropped 2 bases, with 15 bases sitting between them. CDR1 is LGHNA and CDR2 is YNFKEQ in the germline V gene. The CDR3 is 16 residues long. Written as DNA, the CDR3 is TGTGCCAGCAGCCAAAATAGTGGAGAGGTGCAAGAGACCCAGTACTTC. Amino acid sequence: CASSQNSGEVQETQYF.

The chain links TRBV28 to TRBJ1-1; 7 bases map to TRBD1. The germline V gene encodes CDR1 MDHEN and CDR2 SYDVKM. The CDR3 loop spans 13 amino acids. V was clipped by 6 bases and J by 6 bases; unmatched bases: 7. As DNA, the CDR3 is TGTGCCAGCAGGCTACAGGGGCGCGCTGAAGCTTTCTTT. Amino acids: CASRLQGRAEAFF.

The genes are TRBV10-3 and TRBJ1-5; no clear D. In germline, CDR1 is ENHRY, CDR2 SYGVKD. This CDR3 contains 15 residues. Trimming removed 1 base at V and 7 bases at J, with 14 bases between. The CDR3 DNA reads as TGTGCCATCAGTGAGTGGGCCTCGGGAAGGCAGCCCCAGCATTTT. Its translation: CAISEWASGRQPQHF.

This clone was seen a single time. The chain links TRBV29-1 to TRBJ2-1; 11 nucleotides align to TRBD2. V shed 3 bases, J shed 4 bases, and the junction held 2 bases outside the gene matches. Germline V gene lookup returns CDR1 SQVTM and CDR2 ANQGSEA. CDR3 length: 14 amino acids. The CDR3 nucleotides read TGCAGCGTTGATCCTAGCGGGAGGTACAATGAGCAGTTCTTC. It translates to CSVDPSGRYNEQFF.

The V call is TRBV7-9, the J call TRBJ1-4; D call uncertain. The CDR3 runs 13 residues. The V end lost 1 base, the J end lost 7 bases, and 7 bases lay between the germline ends. Per the germline V gene, CDR1 is SEHNR and CDR2 is FQNEAQ (reference sequence). CDR3 region: CASSLVGIEKLFF. DNA for the CDR3: TGTGCCAGCAGCTTAGTCGGGATTGAAAAACTGTTTTTT.

The CDR3 region has the DNA TGTGCCAGCACCCCACCTCCCGTGGAGGGCCGGGACTCCTACAATGAGCAGTTCTTC. It specifies CASTPPPVEGRDSYNEQFF. The chain combines TRBV28 with TRBJ2-1, with a weak D call TRBD2 (6 bases). V was pared by 7 bases and J by 0 bases, with 25 bases between. Germline lookup yields CDR1 MDHEN and CDR2 SYDVKM. The CDR3 totals 19 residues.

This chain uses TRBV11-3 with TRBJ2-7, with 11 bases that match TRBD2. Losses at the gene ends were 1 base for V and 3 bases for J; bases not matched to a gene: 14. From germline, CDR1 is SGHNT and CDR2 YENEEA. This CDR3 comprises 19 residues. The CDR3 protein is CASSLVGGRLAGGIYEQYF. The DNA for the CDR3 is TGTGCCAGCAGCTTAGTTGGCGGGCGGCTAGCGGGAGGTATCTACGAGCAGTACTTC.